This TCR beta chain is drawn from a study of monozygotic twins with inflammatory bowel disease (dated by TCRdb to 2018 to 2020). Study-level background: The complete study included approximately 28 monozygotic twin pairs: 19 IBD-discordant Danish pairs and nine German pairs, of which four were IBD-concordant and five were IBD-discordant. The search for disease-associated traits relied mainly on comparing, within discordant pairs, IBD patients with their genetically identical healthy co-twins. Each individual had, on average, about 151 000 unique TCRalpha sequences and 181 000 unique TCRbeta sequences available for analysis.

On this clonotype: Its cognate antigen has yet to be identified.

Library prep was done by 5' RACE. The input for every TCR library was 3500 ng of total RNA. For each sample, cDNA was synthesized in eight separate reactions using SMARTScribe reverse transcriptase. Unique molecular identifiers containing a 6-nucleotide sample barcode were introduced through template switching during cDNA synthesis. TCRalpha and TCRbeta cDNA was amplified in two nested PCRs of around 15 and 9 cycles, and bead purification was carried out after each PCR. Before amplification, the cDNA was treated with uracil DNA-glycosylase and purified using the QIAquick PCR purification kit. The second PCR was the step at which Illumina TruSeq-compatible adapters and sample-specific barcodes were added. Library quality and concentration were assessed using TapeStation and Qubit, and about 5 ng of each library was pooled. The pooled libraries were sequenced with 2 x 100 bp reads and custom sequencing primers on an Illumina HiSeq2500 single-index Rapid Run. In the original analysis: UMI-based consensus assembly with MiGEC version 1.2.6 was used to correct PCR and sequencing errors. MiXCR version 2.1.1 was used to carry out V(D)J alignment, clonotype assembly and CDR3 extraction. To normalise gene usage, clonotype sharing and MAIT/NKT TCR abundance, the analysis used the top 1000, 10 000 and 20 000 clonotypes per sample. After downsampling to 27 000 UMIs, diversity was calculated as the inverse Simpson index using the vegan R package. Paired Mann-Whitney U tests were applied to discordant twin pairs, and Benjamini-Hochberg correction was used for multiple testing. TCRdb reprocessed the reads; each CDR3 protein sequence makes one entry, and DNA is unavailable. TCRdb assigned the V and J calls; the authors' analysis was not used. The sample's table covers some 450,000 distinct CDR3 sequences. The ten largest clones take up roughly 2.2% of the sample.

The CDR3 has 20 amino acids, counting the end cysteine and phenylalanine. Only the protein is available. Looking up the germline V gene (reference sequence) yields CDR1 MNHEY and CDR2 SMNVEV. A roughly 2.6 ml peripheral blood sample was drawn into PAXgene tubes per donor and stored at -80°C. Without T cell sorting, total RNA was isolated from whole blood using the PAXgene blood miRNA kit on an automated QIAcube. Peripheral blood from monozygotic twin pairs who were concordant or discordant for inflammatory bowel disease underwent deep TCRalpha and TCRbeta repertoire profiling using unique molecular barcoding. Smoking habits were recorded for all twin pairs, with individuals classified as current, former or never smokers. On the study overall, not on this receptor specifically: Differing immunosuppressive treatments among patients may have added background noise and inter-individual variability to the repertoires. Repertoire similarity did not differ between concordant and discordant twins, possibly due to limited statistical power. Compared with healthy twins, IBD patients had fewer clonotypes in common with other individuals, a difference most pronounced in patients showing signs of disease activity. The results gave no support for a single strong signal or clonotype linked to IBD. Measured by the inverse Simpson index, TCRbeta repertoire diversity was lower in IBD patients than in their healthy co-twins. The analysis was unable to tell apart different T cell subtypes.

The specimen sequenced was blood. Recombination linked TRBV27 to TRBJ2-2; TCRdb selects TRBD2, and the lack of DNA leaves this call unchecked. The receptor was isolated from a human donor with ulcerative colitis or Crohn's disease, or a healthy co-twin of an affected twin (not recorded which). CDR3 region: CASSSRNPGTSASNTGELFF.